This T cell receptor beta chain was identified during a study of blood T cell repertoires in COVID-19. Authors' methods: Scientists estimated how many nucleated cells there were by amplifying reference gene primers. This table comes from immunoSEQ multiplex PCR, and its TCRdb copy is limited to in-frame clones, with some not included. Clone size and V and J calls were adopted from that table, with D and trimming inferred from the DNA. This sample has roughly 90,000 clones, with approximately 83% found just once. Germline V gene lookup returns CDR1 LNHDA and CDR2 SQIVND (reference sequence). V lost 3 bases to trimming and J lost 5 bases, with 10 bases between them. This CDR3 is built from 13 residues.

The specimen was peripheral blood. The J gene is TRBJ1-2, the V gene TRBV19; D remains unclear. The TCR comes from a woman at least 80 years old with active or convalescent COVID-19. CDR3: CASSIVAPYGYTF. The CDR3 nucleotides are TGTGCCAGTAGTATCGTGGCCCCGTATGGCTACACCTTC.